The rows below give T cell receptor beta chains drawn from one sample of a study of CD8+ T cells in alopecia areata. The assay was immunoSEQ multiplex PCR, and TCRdb's table has in-frame clones only and misses some. The table lists about 110,000 clones, over 55% of them singletons, with 20% to 25% in the top ten. Sequencing used NKG2D-low CD8+ T cells sorted from blood. The origin of the receptors is a human donor with alopecia areata. Each CDR3 is given without its conserved first and last residue. Each record gives: V gene, CDR3 length, clone size, CDR3 protein. A row's size may be missing; if present it is once, few, many or a size class.

TRBV7-9 13 . ASSLVGLAYNEQF
TRBV28 13 . ASSLGTSSYNEQF
TRBV5-1 13 . ASSLFGKSGTEAF
TRBV28 10 few ASSFPHPGYT
TRBV7-8 14 few ASSLARGHNTGELF
TRBV6-7 12 . ASSYRGTGEKLF
TRBV27 13 . ASSLQGLSNQPQH
TRBV28 11 . ASSGRDSYEQY
TRBV14 13 . ASSQEASGGETQY
TRBV5-6 10 . ASSLSTNEQF
TRBV4-1 9 . ASSQGDEQF
TRBV28 13 few ASSHPAGTTNEQF
TRBV7-6 13 . ASSFETGTGDEQF
TRBV20-1 8 . SAREETQY
TRBV30 11 . AWTSDPGYEQY
TRBV27 12 . ASSFEPSTDTQY
TRBV11-2 12 . ASSPPIFTGELF
TRBV19 11 . ASSTYPGNEAF
TRBV6-1 10 . AGTGDTDTQY
TRBV4-1 12 few ASSQDGIQETQY
TRBV7-9 11 . ASSGGPVYGYT
TRBV28 13 . ASSSLETGPYGYT
TRBV11-2 13 . ASSTGTSGMETQY
TRBV28 15 . ASRSGLAGVFSYEQY
TRBV7-9 10 . ATRTESYEQY
TRBV9 14 few ASSPTSGYSYNEQF
TRBV7-9 13 . ASSPPERGHNEQF
TRBV5-8 13 . ASSLGGPAGHEQY
TRBV13 16 . ASSPDSGEGSAKNIQY
TRBV29-1 10 once SDLTPPGTQY
TRBV7-8 14 once ASTLTAGHFQETQY
TRBV27 14 . ASRPETALWADTQY
TRBV4-1 11 . ASSQVPFYEQY
TRBV5-6 12 . ASSAQLSNYGYT
TRBV29-1 11 few SLTSQGAGEQF
TRBV13 9 . ASSLEEKAF
TRBV27 14 . ASSPYLLPDSHEQY
TRBV7-3 12 . ASSYVGGYNEQF
TRBV5-1 14 . ASSLRGSIAKNIQY
TRBV11-3 15 few ASSGWRDRGGNNEQF
TRBV6-5 12 . ASSSGTSRDTQY
TRBV27 11 . ASSLSGDREVN
TRBV7-3 9 . ASSLDYEQY
TRBV19 13 few ASRPETEEREKLF
TRBV29-1 13 . SVESWTGGAGELF
TRBV11-2 13 few ASSFSSGGPYEQY
TRBV7-9 10 few ASTYAGNTIY
TRBV5-1 14 . ASSLGQGATNEKLF
TRBV2 11 . ASSGVHSYEQY
TRBV28 12 . ASSLLANQETQY
TRBV27 12 once ASSLLGGQETQY
TRBV29-1 15 . SAGGGGQGPLTYEQY
TRBV29-1 13 few SPVLAGGRGETQY
TRBV7-9 9 . ASSSSYGYT
TRBV5-6 15 . ASSRTPGQENPYEQY